This T cell receptor (beta chain) was obtained from a study of T cells in Graves' hyperthyroidism and ophthalmopathy. This clonotype was counted at least ten times. Its antigen is unknown. Amplified regions were TCR beta CDR3 sequences from RNA transcripts. HTBI primers were the set used in a first-round RT-PCR of the TCR CDR3. MiXCR was run by TCRdb on the multiplex PCR reads, yielding one entry per CDR3 protein. The profile covers more than 300,000 distinct CDR3 sequences, with over 11% appearing a single time and 9.5% to 12% taken by the ten largest. The length of the CDR3 is 14 residues. Germline loops: CDR1 SEHNR, CDR2 FQNEAQ (reference sequence). Trimming removed 5 bases from V and 3 bases from J, with 13 bases in between. Findings of the study overall: Most expanded thyroid clonotypes above 0.001 also appeared in blood.

Patients were excluded for uncontrolled infection, other autoimmune disease, pregnancy or lactation. The sequence was collected from a woman aged 55-69 years with Graves' hyperthyroidism. The sequencing input was blood. The chain has TRBV7-9 and TRBJ1-2; perhaps TRBD1 as D (6 bases). The DNA of the CDR3 is TGTGCCAGCAGCACGCTGGACAGCGACTATGGCTACACCTTC. Its protein is CASSTLDSDYGYTF.